This T cell receptor (beta chain) originates from a study of T cells in Graves' hyperthyroidism and ophthalmopathy. Study findings and constraints: Onset of ophthalmopathy came a median around 6.5 months after the model predicted it.

Turning to this clonotype: Antigen: not known.

Regions amplified from RNA transcripts were the TCR beta CDR3 regions. First-round RT-PCR with HTBI primers amplified the TCR CDR3 region. TCRdb re-analysed the multiplex PCR reads in MiXCR, keeping a single row per CDR3 protein. The sample comprises hundreds of thousands of distinct CDR3 sequences, 35% of which are singletons, and roughly 30% rests with the top ten. The CDR3 consists of 16 residues. Germline V gives CDR1 SGHDT, CDR2 YYEEEE. Trimming took 2 bases from V and 4 from J, leaving 13 bases between them. The source is a middle-aged woman with Graves' hyperthyroidism. The sequencing sample was made of blood. The rearrangement uses TRBV5-6 and TRBJ1-6; D is undetermined. For the CDR3, the DNA is TGTGCCAGCAGCTTCTGGGTAGCGGCTTATAATTCACCCCTCCACTTT. Translation gives CASSFWVAAYNSPLHF.